The 26 T cell receptor beta chains presented below share a single source sample, sequenced in a study of cytomegalovirus exposure and HLA in healthy donors. Primers: 60 Vbeta forward and 13 Jbeta reverse. Assay: immunoSEQ multiplex PCR; the TCRdb copy retains only in-frame clones and omits some. The sample has under 150,000 clones, around 70% seen once. Input material: PBMCs. The receptors were gathered from a woman aged 60 to 75 in good health and CMV-seropositive.

The V and J genes are TRBV7-3 and TRBJ1-2; possible D gene TRBD1, 6 bases. Germline V gene data show CDR1 as SGHTA and CDR2 as FQGTGA. The CDR3 covers 11 residues. Trimming took 7 bases from V and 6 from J, leaving 9 bases between them. CDR3 nucleotides: TGTGCCAGCACTGGGGGCGATGGCTACACCTTC. Residues: CASTGGDGYTF.

The chain has TRBV18 and TRBJ1-1; TRBD1 matches at 7 bases. J gave up 11 bases and V 4 bases, and 16 bases lay outside the gene matches. This CDR3 is built from 15 residues. Germline CDR1 reads KGHSH; CDR2 reads LQKENI. The CDR3 here is CASSRMTGKIDGAFF. In nucleotides, the CDR3 is TGTGCCAGCTCACGGATGACAGGGAAAATAGACGGGGCTTTCTTT.

The chain joins TRBV29-1 to TRBJ2-3; 10 bases agree with TRBD2. The CDR3 runs 17 residues. CDR1 and CDR2 (germline): SQVTM, ANQGSEA. The trim removed 1 base at V and 6 bases at J, leaving 13 bases unmatched. CDR3: CSVEVRSSGGRGDTQYF. In DNA, the CDR3 is TGCAGCGTTGAAGTGCGGTCTAGCGGGGGCCGGGGGGATACGCAGTATTTT.

This clone was seen a few times. The identical CDR3 is also encoded by other nucleotide sequences in the sample. The chain's CDR3 is CASRGLAGRTGELFF. CDR3 in DNA: TGTGCCAGCAGGGGACTAGCGGGGCGGACCGGGGAGCTGTTTTTT. The V gene is TRBV7-9, the J gene TRBJ2-2; 13 nucleotides agree with TRBD2. This CDR3 region has 15 residues. The V gene's germline CDR1 is SEHNR and CDR2 FQNEAQ (reference sequence). Losses at the gene ends were 6 bases for V and 5 bases for J; bases not matched to a gene: 3.

The V and J genes are TRBV10-3 and TRBJ1-2; 10 bases are a match to TRBD1. The CDR3 sequence is 15 residues long. Germline V gene lookup returns CDR1 ENHRY and CDR2 SYGVKD. The V segment lost 7 bases and the J segment 2 bases; nucleotides outside the gene matches: 7. The CDR3 region is CAITGGTGDNYGYTF. The CDR3 DNA sequence: TGTGCCATCACCGGAGGGACAGGGGACAACTATGGCTACACCTTC.

This rearrangement joins TRBV7-8 to TRBJ1-4; tentatively, D is TRBD1 (5 bases). Between the trimmed V and J ends, which lost 5 bases and 8 bases, there was a span of 9 bases. Per germline, CDR1 SGHVS and CDR2 FQNEAQ. This CDR3 is 12 amino acids long. CDR3 region: CASSQGEEKLFF. The CDR3 DNA reads as TGTGCCAGCAGCCAGGGTGAAGAAAAACTGTTTTTT.

V gene TRBV7-3 combines with J gene TRBJ1-2; perhaps TRBD1 as D (5 bases). Germline V gene sequence: CDR1 SGHTA, CDR2 FQGTGA. The V gene lost 1 base and the J gene lost 8 bases, with 11 bases spanning the gap. There are 13 residues in the CDR3. This chain's CDR3 is CASSLSEAGGYTF. For the CDR3, the DNA is TGTGCCAGCAGCTTAAGTGAGGCAGGGGGCTACACCTTC.

The V and J genes are TRBV5-1 and TRBJ2-5; 14 bases are shared with TRBD2. This CDR3 contains 17 residues. Germline CDR1 SGHRS, CDR2 YFSETQ. The trim removed 5 bases at V and 0 bases at J, leaving 6 bases unmatched. The chain's CDR3 is CASRGLAGGQDQETQYF. CDR3 nucleotides: TGCGCCAGCAGAGGACTAGCGGGGGGCCAGGACCAAGAGACCCAGTACTTC.

The V and J genes are TRBV11-2 and TRBJ2-1; perhaps TRBD1 as D (5 bases). The V end was cut by 5 bases, the J end by 7 bases, with 15 bases between. The CDR3 covers 14 residues. The V gene's germline CDR1 is SGHAT and CDR2 FQNNGV. The CDR3 DNA reads TGTGCCAGCAGCCCACAAGGGGTTTTTAATGAGCAGTTCTTC. It encodes CASSPQGVFNEQFF.

The chain is built from TRBV19 and TRBJ2-7, with D possibly matching TRBD2 (5 bases). The CDR3 is made up of 16 amino acids. Germline V lookup: CDR1 LNHDA, CDR2 SQIVND (reference sequence). V was cut by 0 bases and J by 4 bases, with 16 bases left in between. The CDR3 protein is CASSIDRAAVSYEQYF. The CDR3 nucleotides are TGTGCCAGTAGTATAGATCGAGCGGCCGTGTCGTACGAGCAGTACTTC.

CDR3 sequence (DNA): TGCGCCAGCAGCTACCCGGGGACAGGGGGCGCCGAGCAGTACTTC. Amino acids: CASSYPGTGGAEQYF. V is TRBV5-1 and J is TRBJ2-7, with TRBD1 matching 12 bases. V was pared by 3 bases and J by 6 bases, with 7 bases of the junction left unmatched. The CDR3 sequence is 15 residues long. The germline CDR1 and CDR2 sequences are SGHRS and YFSETQ.

The V and J genes are TRBV6-1 and TRBJ1-6, with D perhaps matching TRBD1 (5 bases). Trimming cost V 5 bases and J 7 bases, with 12 bases left between them. The germline V gene encodes CDR1 MNHNS and CDR2 SASEGT. CDR3 size: 14 residues. CDR3 protein: CASSYAGQNSPLHF. The CDR3 nucleotides are TGTGCCAGCAGTTATGCGGGGCAAAATTCACCCCTCCACTTT.

The chain carries TRBV20-1 and TRBJ1-1, with D unresolved. CDR1 is DFQATT, CDR2 SNEGSKA, per germline (reference sequence). CDR3 length: 11 residues. The DNA of the CDR3 is TGCAGGGCAGATCTTAACACTGAAGCTTTCTTT. Translation: CRADLNTEAFF.

The chain employs TRBV19 and TRBJ1-2; the match to TRBD1 covers 11 bases. Germline V gene data show CDR1 as LNHDA and CDR2 as SQIVND (reference sequence). The trim removed 6 bases at V and 8 bases at J, leaving 11 bases unmatched. This CDR3 is 15 amino acids long. The DNA of the CDR3 is TGTGCCAGTAGACTCCCCGGACAGGGGGCGCGAGGCTACACCTTC. It translates to CASRLPGQGARGYTF.

This chain connects TRBV7-9 to TRBJ1-6; TRBD1 aligns across 8 bases. The ends lost 5 bases at V and 10 bases at J; junction bases unmatched: 7. The CDR3 contains 14 residues. Germline V gene lookup returns CDR1 SEHNR and CDR2 FQNEAQ (reference sequence). CDR3 protein: CASSVATGGSPLHF. The CDR3 DNA follows: TGTGCCAGCAGCGTCGCCACAGGGGGATCACCCCTCCACTTT.

In this sample, this clone turned up once. The chain links TRBV5-1 to TRBJ1-5, with 7 bases matching TRBD1. Germline CDR1 reads SGHRS; CDR2 reads YFSETQ. The CDR3 sequence is 16 residues long. The ends lost 4 bases at V and 4 bases at J; junction bases unmatched: 11. The CDR3 sequence is CASSPLGGAGNQPQHF. As DNA, the CDR3 is TGCGCCAGCAGCCCGCTAGGGGGCGCGGGAAATCAGCCCCAGCATTTT. Full variable domain (missing parts from reference TRBV5-1 and TRBJ1-5): KAGVTQTPRYLIKTRGQQVTLSCSPISGHRSVSWYQQTPGQGLQFLFEYFSETQRNKGNFPGRFSGRQFSNSRSEMNVSTLELGDSALYLCASSPLGGAGNQPQHFGDGTRLSIL.

The CDR3 loop reads CATSRRTGASEPQHF. The CDR3 DNA sequence: TGTGCCACCAGCAGAAGGACAGGCGCGTCGGAGCCCCAGCATTTT. The J gene is TRBJ1-5, the V gene TRBV15; 7 nucleotides align to TRBD1. The length of the CDR3 is 15 residues. The V gene end was trimmed by 2 bases and the J gene end by 8 bases; junction bases not matched to a gene: 9. Germline V CDR1 and CDR2: LNHNV, YYDKDF (reference sequence).

The chain combines TRBV11-2 with TRBJ2-3; D is ambiguous. The V gene lost 5 bases and the J gene lost 1 base, with 16 bases spanning the gap. Germline lookup yields CDR1 SGHAT and CDR2 FQNNGV. CDR3 length equals 16 residues. CDR3 DNA: TGTGCCAGCAGCCCAACCTCGACAAAGGGCACAGATACGCAGTATTTT. It is translated as CASSPTSTKGTDTQYF.

Points on this clone: Within the sample, other DNA sequences also encode this same CDR3. The CDR3 DNA reads TGTGCCAGTACCCCCAACAACAGGGGTTATACTGAAGCTTTCTTT. It is translated as CASTPNNRGYTEAFF. The chain combines TRBV19 with TRBJ1-1; 7 bases are a match to TRBD1. Per the germline V gene, CDR1 is LNHDA and CDR2 is SQIVND (reference sequence). This CDR3 is 15 amino acids long. J lost 5 bases, V lost 7 bases, and 13 bases had no gene match.

This chain joins TRBV2 and TRBJ2-3; 8 bases line up with TRBD2. Germline V gene data show CDR1 as SNHLY and CDR2 as FYNNEI. V lost 10 bases, J lost 0 bases, and 6 bases stayed unmatched. This CDR3 has 14 amino acids. CDR3 region: CATISGSSTDTQYF. The DNA of the CDR3 is TGTGCCACCATAAGCGGGAGTAGCACAGATACGCAGTATTTT.

This clone was observed a handful of times. The rearrangement links TRBV9 to TRBJ2-5; TRBD1 is a possible D gene (5 bases). Germline values: CDR1 SGDLS, CDR2 YYNGEE. Trimming left V 0 bases short and J 5 bases short, with 14 bases between. The CDR3 has 15 residues. CDR3 in amino acids: CASSVVGQGGETQYF. CDR3 nucleotides: TGTGCCAGCAGCGTAGTGGGCCAGGGCGGCGAGACCCAGTACTTC. Complete variable domain (other parts from reference TRBV9 and TRBJ2-5): DSGVTQTPKHLITATGQRVTLRCSPRSGDLSVYWYQQSLDQGLQFLIQYYNGEERAKGNILERFSAQQFPDLHSELNLSSLELGDSALYFCASSVVGQGGETQYFGPGTRLLVL.

The chain links TRBV4-1 to TRBJ1-4; 7 bases align to TRBD1. From germline, CDR1 is MGHRA and CDR2 YSYEKL. The ends lost 2 bases at V and 7 bases at J; junction bases unmatched: 7. The CDR3 has 15 residues. CDR3 region: CASSQPGTEFEKLFF. CDR3 nucleotide sequence: TGCGCCAGCAGCCAACCCGGGACAGAGTTTGAAAAACTGTTTTTT.

The CDR3 nucleotides read TGTGCCAGCAGCGTAATTGGTAGCGGGGGGGCAGATACGCAGTATTTT. Encoded protein: CASSVIGSGGADTQYF. This chain links TRBV9 with TRBJ2-3, with TRBD2 matching over 11 bases. Germline trimming cut 1 base from V and 4 bases from J; bases unmatched to any gene: 5. Germline-derived CDR1 and CDR2 are SGDLS and YYNGEE. The CDR3 extends over 16 amino acids. The whole variable domain, remainder taken from reference TRBV9 and TRBJ2-3, is DSGVTQTPKHLITATGQRVTLRCSPRSGDLSVYWYQQSLDQGLQFLIQYYNGEERAKGNILERFSAQQFPDLHSELNLSSLELGDSALYFCASSVIGSGGADTQYFGPGTRLTVL.

This clone was seen only a few times. The V call is TRBV7-2, the J call TRBJ1-1; D call uncertain. The germline V and J ends were trimmed by 5 bases and 3 bases, with 10 bases remaining between them. CDR3 size: 13 residues. In germline, CDR1 is SGHTA, CDR2 FQGNSA. The CDR3 nucleotides read TGTGCCAGCAGCCTGAGTCGGGACACTGAAGCTTTCTTT. This codes for CASSLSRDTEAFF.

This chain uses TRBV7-9 with TRBJ1-3; no reliable D call. V lost 5 bases, J lost 3 bases, and 11 bases lay in between. The CDR3 has 14 residues. Germline V gives CDR1 SEHNR, CDR2 FQNEAQ (reference sequence). The CDR3 loop reads CASSSGEGGNTIYF. The CDR3 DNA reads as TGTGCCAGCAGCAGCGGGGAGGGTGGAAACACCATATATTTT.

The chain is built from TRBV6-7 and TRBJ2-1, with 7 nucleotides matching TRBD1. TRBV6-7 is noted as an ORF with a role that remains uncertain. V shed 2 bases and J 3 bases; nucleotides not matched to a gene: 7. The CDR3 sequence is 16 residues long. The CDR3 protein is CASSYPGQAIYNEQFF. The CDR3 coding sequence is TGTGCCAGCAGTTACCCAGGACAGGCGATCTACAATGAGCAGTTCTTC.